This TCR beta chain was documented in a study of cytomegalovirus exposure and HLA in healthy donors. Germline V gives CDR1 DFQATT, CDR2 SNEGSKA (reference sequence). Trimming took off 6 bases at V and 3 bases at J, with 8 bases between the two ends. The CDR3 totals 11 residues. Worth noting for this clone: Other DNA sequences within the sample encode an identical CDR3.

PCR employed 60 Vbeta and 13 Jbeta primers. The method was immunoSEQ multiplex PCR; TCRdb's version includes in-frame clones alone and lacks a portion of them. This listing includes 160,000 or so clones. Sequenced: PBMCs. This clonotype originated in a man aged 25 to 40 in good health and CMV-seronegative. This chain connects TRBV20-1 to TRBJ1-2; TRBD1 might be the D (6 bases). CDR3: CSARTDYGYTF. In nucleotides, the CDR3 is TGCAGTGCCCGGACAGACTATGGCTACACCTTC.